This TCR beta chain was captured in a study of radiation and T cells in renal cell carcinoma. Study-level background: Nephrectomy followed 15 Gy stereotactic body radiation by 4 weeks.

Measured with immunoSEQ multiplex PCR; TCRdb has only the in-frame clones, and not every one. Found here are 70,000 to 90,000 clones, about 86% of them singletons; the top ten hold approximately 22%. Of note for this clone: Its target is unknown.

General observations from the study: In blood, top tumor clones expanded by 2 weeks, shrinking by 4. Baseline intratumoral clonotype presence is unknown without pretreatment biopsies.

Time point given: blood 2 weeks post-SBRT. Treatment described: 15 Gy SBRT to primary tumor, nephrectomy 4 weeks later. Looked up from germline, CDR1 is SGHDT and CDR2 is YYEEEE. The trim removed 0 bases at V and 4 bases at J, leaving 10 bases unmatched. The length of the CDR3 is 17 residues. The material sequenced was blood, taken from a patient whose treatment included radiotherapy and nephrectomy. This rearrangement joins TRBV5-6 to TRBJ2-1; 7 bases align to TRBD1. The origin of this receptor is a woman aged 45-65 years with renal cell carcinoma. CDR3 bases: TGTGCCAGCAGCTTGGCCCTCCGGGACAGAATGTACAATGAGCAGTTCTTC. This codes for CASSLALRDRMYNEQFF.